This T cell receptor (beta chain) was obtained from a study of blood T cell repertoires in COVID-19. About the research overall: Spain, Italy and the United States supplied samples that represented acute and convalescent COVID-19. T cells, B-cell-depleted T cells, or PBMCs provided the cDNA or gDNA that served as material.

Methods used by the authors: Estimation of nucleated cell counts relied on the amplification of reference gene primers. Sequencing was performed with immunoSEQ multiplex PCR; in TCRdb, only in-frame clones are kept and a portion is missing. V, J and clone size were drawn from that table, and D and trimming were deduced from the DNA. Of a few hundred thousand clones in the sample, roughly 82% were seen once. Trimming cost V 4 bases and J 6 bases; bases outside gene matches: 9. In germline, CDR1 is MNHEY, CDR2 SVGEGT. The CDR3 length is 15 residues. The sequence derives from a woman aged 35 to 49 who had recovered from COVID-19. Sequenced: peripheral blood. The rearrangement links TRBV6-2 or TRBV6-3 to TRBJ2-5; TRBD2 matches 9 bases. CDR3 region: CASSFIQRGAQTQYF. The CDR3, as DNA: TGTGCCAGCAGTTTTATCCAGCGGGGGGCCCAGACCCAGTACTTC.